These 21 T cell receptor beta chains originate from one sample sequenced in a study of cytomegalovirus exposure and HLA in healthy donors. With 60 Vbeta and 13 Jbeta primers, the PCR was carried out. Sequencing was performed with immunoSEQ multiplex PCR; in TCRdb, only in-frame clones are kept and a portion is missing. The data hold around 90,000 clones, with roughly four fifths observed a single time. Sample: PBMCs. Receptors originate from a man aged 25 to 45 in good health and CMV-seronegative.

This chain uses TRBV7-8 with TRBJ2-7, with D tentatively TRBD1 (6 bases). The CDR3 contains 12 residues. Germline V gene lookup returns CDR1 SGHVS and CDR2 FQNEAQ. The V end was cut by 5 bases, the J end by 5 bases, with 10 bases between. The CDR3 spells CASSPGVDEQYV. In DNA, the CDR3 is TGTGCCAGCAGCCCAGGGGTTGACGAGCAGTACGTC.

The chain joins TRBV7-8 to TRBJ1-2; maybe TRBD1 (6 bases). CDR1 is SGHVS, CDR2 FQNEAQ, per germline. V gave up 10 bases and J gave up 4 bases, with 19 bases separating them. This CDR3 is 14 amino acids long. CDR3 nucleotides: TGTGCCACGGGGATCGGGGGGGCCTCCTATGGCTACACCTTC. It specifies CATGIGGASYGYTF.

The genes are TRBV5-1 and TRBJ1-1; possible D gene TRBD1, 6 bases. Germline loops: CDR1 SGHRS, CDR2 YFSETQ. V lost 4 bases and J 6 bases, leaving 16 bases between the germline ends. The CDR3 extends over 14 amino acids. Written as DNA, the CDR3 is TGCGCCAGCAGCCCGACAGGAATTCGGGCTGAAGCTTTCTTT. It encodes CASSPTGIRAEAFF.

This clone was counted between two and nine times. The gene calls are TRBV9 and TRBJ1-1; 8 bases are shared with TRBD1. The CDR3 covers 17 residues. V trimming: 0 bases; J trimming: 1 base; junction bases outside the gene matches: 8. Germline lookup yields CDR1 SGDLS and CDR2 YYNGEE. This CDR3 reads CASSVGAGTGGNTEAFF. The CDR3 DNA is TGTGCCAGCAGCGTAGGAGCAGGGACAGGTGGGAACACTGAAGCTTTCTTT. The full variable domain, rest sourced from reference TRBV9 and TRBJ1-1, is DSGVTQTPKHLITATGQRVTLRCSPRSGDLSVYWYQQSLDQGLQFLIQYYNGEERAKGNILERFSAQQFPDLHSELNLSSLELGDSALYFCASSVGAGTGGNTEAFFGQGTRLTVV.

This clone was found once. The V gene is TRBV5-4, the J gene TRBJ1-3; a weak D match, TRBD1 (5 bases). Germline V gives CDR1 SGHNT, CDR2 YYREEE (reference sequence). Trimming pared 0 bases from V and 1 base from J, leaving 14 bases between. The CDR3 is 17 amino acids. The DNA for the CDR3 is TGTGCCAGCAGCTTGGCCGCGCAGGGTGGTTCTGGAAACACCATATATTTT. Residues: CASSLAAQGGSGNTIYF. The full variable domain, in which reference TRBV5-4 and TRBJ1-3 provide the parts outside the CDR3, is ETGVTQSPTHLIKTRGQQVTLRCSSQSGHNTVSWYQQALGQGPQFIFQYYREEENGRGNFPPRFSGLQFPNYSSELNVNALELDDSALYLCASSLAAQGGSGNTIYFGEGSWLTVV.

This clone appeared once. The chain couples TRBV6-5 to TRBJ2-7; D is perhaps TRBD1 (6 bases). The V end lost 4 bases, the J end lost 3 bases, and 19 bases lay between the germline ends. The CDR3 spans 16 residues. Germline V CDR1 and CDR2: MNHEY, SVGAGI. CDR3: CASSSNPWTADYEQYV. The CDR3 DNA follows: TGTGCCAGCAGTTCTAACCCCTGGACAGCCGACTACGAGCAGTACGTC.

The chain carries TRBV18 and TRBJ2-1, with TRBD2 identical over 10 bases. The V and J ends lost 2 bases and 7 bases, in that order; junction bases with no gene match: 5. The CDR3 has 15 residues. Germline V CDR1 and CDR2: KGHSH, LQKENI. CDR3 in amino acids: CASSPMNSGRNEQFF. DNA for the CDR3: TGTGCCAGCTCACCAATGAATAGCGGGAGGAATGAGCAGTTCTTC.

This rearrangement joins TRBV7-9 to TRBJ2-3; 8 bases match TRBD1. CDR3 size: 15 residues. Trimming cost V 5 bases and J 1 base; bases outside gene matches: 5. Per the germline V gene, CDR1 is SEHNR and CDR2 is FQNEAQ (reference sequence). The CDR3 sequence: CASSPPGQGTDTQYF. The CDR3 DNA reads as TGTGCCAGCAGCCCCCCGGGACAGGGCACAGATACGCAGTATTTT.

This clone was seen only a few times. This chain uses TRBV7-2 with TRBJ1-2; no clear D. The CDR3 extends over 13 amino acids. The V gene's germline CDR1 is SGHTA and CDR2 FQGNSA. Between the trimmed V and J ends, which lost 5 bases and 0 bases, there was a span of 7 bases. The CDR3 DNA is TGTGCCAGCAGCCAACGAGCTAACTATGGCTACACCTTC. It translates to CASSQRANYGYTF.

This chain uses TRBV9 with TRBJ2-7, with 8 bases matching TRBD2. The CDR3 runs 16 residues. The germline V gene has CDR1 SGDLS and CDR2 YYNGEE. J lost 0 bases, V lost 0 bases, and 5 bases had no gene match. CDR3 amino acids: CASSVGGGTSSYEQYF. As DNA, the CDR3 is TGTGCCAGCAGCGTAGGTGGGGGGACTAGCTCCTACGAGCAGTACTTC.

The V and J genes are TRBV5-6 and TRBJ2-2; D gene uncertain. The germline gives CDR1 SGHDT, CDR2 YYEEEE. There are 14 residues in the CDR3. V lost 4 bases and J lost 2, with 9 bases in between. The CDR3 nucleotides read TGTGCCAGCAGCCCACAGATCAACACCGGGGAGCTGTTTTTT. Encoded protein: CASSPQINTGELFF.

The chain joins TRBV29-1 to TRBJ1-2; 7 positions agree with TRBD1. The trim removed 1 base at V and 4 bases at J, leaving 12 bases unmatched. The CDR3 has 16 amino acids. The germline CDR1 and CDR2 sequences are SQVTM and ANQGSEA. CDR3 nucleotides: TGCAGCGTTGAAGCCCAACCGGACAGGTTGAGCTATGGCTACACCTTC. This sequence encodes CSVEAQPDRLSYGYTF.

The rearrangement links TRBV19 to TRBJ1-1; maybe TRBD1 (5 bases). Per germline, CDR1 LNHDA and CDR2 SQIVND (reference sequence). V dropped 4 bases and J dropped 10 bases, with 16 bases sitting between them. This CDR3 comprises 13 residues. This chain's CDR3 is CASSTEGGVLAFF. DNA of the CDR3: TGTGCCAGTAGTACCGAGGGAGGGGTTTTAGCTTTCTTT.

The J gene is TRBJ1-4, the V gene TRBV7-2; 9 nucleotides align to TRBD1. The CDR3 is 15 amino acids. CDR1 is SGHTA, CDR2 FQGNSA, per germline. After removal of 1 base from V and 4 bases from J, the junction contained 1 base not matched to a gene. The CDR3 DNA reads TGTGCCAGCAGCTTAGGGACAGGGGTTAATGAAAAACTGTTTTTT. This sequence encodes CASSLGTGVNEKLFF.

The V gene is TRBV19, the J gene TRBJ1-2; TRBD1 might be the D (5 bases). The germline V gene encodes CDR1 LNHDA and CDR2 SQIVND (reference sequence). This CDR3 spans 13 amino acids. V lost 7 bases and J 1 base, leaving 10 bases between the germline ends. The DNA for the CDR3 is TGTGCCAGTACCCCCGACAGTAACTATGGCTACACCTTC. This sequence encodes CASTPDSNYGYTF.

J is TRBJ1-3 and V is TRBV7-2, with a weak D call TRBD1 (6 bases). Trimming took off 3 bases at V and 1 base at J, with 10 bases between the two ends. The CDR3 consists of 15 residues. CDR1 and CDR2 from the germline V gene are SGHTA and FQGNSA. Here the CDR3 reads CASSFDRSSGNTIYF. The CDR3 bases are TGTGCCAGCAGCTTTGACAGGTCGTCTGGAAACACCATATATTTT.

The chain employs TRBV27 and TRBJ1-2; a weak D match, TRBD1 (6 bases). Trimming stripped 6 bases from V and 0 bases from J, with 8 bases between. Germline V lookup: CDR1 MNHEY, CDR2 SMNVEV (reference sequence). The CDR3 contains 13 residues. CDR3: CASSYRANYGYTF. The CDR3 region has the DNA TGTGCCAGCAGCTACAGGGCTAACTATGGCTACACCTTC.

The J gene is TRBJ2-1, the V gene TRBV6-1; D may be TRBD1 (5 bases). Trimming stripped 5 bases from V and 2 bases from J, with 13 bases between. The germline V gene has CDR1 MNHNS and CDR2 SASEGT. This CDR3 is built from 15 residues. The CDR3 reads CASSNTGLTYNEQFF. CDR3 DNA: TGTGCCAGCAGTAATACAGGATTGACCTACAATGAGCAGTTCTTC.

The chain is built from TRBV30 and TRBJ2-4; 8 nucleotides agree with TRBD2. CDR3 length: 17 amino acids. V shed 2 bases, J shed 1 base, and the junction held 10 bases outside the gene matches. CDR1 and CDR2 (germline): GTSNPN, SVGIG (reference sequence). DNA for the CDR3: TGTGCCTGGAGTAGTTACGGGGGGGTCTCGGCCAAAAACATTCAGTACTTC. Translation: CAWSSYGGVSAKNIQYF.

This CDR3 is CASIILHRVSTGELFF. The CDR3 DNA reads TGTGCCAGCATCATTCTCCATAGAGTTAGCACCGGGGAGCTGTTTTTT. The chain is built from TRBV9 and TRBJ2-2, with D hard to call. The CDR3 runs 16 residues. V dropped 6 bases and J dropped 4 bases, with 19 bases sitting between them. Germline V gene lookup returns CDR1 SGDLS and CDR2 YYNGEE.

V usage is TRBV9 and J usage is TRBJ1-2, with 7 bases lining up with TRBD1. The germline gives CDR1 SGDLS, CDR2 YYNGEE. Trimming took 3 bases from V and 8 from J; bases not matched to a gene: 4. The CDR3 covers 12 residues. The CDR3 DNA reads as TGTGCCAGCAGCGGGGACAGCTTGGGCTACACCTTC. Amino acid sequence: CASSGDSLGYTF.